The TCR beta chain under discussion was sequenced for a study of T cells in Graves' hyperthyroidism and ophthalmopathy. Trimming removed 5 bases at V and 3 bases at J, with 11 bases between. This CDR3 has 12 residues. Looked up from germline, CDR1 is SQVTM and CDR2 is ANQGSEA. Amplification of TCR beta CDR3 regions was performed using RNA transcripts as template. RT-PCR in the first round (using the HTBI primer set) targeted the TCR CDR3. TCRdb called the multiplex PCR reads again in MiXCR, with one record for every CDR3 protein. Of 500,000 to 600,000 distinct CDR3 sequences detected, 40% to 50% appear once; the ten largest clones hold about 45%. Exclusion of a patient resulted from uncontrolled infection, other autoimmune disease, pregnancy or lactation. In regard to this clonotype: The target antigen is unknown.

Study-wide findings and caveats: A model of 13 V-J pairs discriminated ophthalmopathy from stable hyperthyroidism. Ophthalmopathy, as predicted by the model, came a median about six months after the prediction.

The genes are TRBV29-1 and TRBJ2-7, with D maybe TRBD1 (6 bases). Sequenced: peripheral blood or thyroid tissue (not recorded which). The sequence was obtained from an adult woman with Graves' disease, either hyperthyroidism or ophthalmopathy (not recorded which). The DNA of the CDR3 is TGCAGCGTTAGGGGGAAGTTCTACGAGCAGTACTTC. This gives the protein CSVRGKFYEQYF.